The sequence of this T cell receptor beta chain was determined in a study of cytomegalovirus exposure and HLA in healthy donors. Looked up from germline, CDR1 is MNHEY and CDR2 is SMNVEV (reference sequence). The CDR3 is made up of 15 amino acids. V was shortened by 2 bases and J by 0 bases, with 9 bases between the two germline ends. This clone appeared a few times. Its antigen is not known. Study-wide findings and caveats: In a later analysis, TCR beta V- and J-gene trimming showed a link to a missense DCLRE1C variant. A few V segments could not be told apart, such as TRBV6-2 and TRBV6-3, and were left out. Rare sequences made up most TCRs, while some public TCRs were found in many donors.

This PCR relied on a set of 60 Vbeta primers and 13 Jbeta primers. The table came from immunoSEQ multiplex PCR; TCRdb's copy has only in-frame clones and leaves some out. This sample has some 170,000 clones; 9.5% occur once, and the top ten carry 1% to 1.5%. Sequenced input: PBMCs. This sequence was found in a woman aged 25 to 39 in good health and CMV-seropositive. The chain employs TRBV27 and TRBJ2-3; the D gene is possibly TRBD2 (5 bases). CDR3 residues: CASSLQRTSTDTQYF. DNA of the CDR3: TGTGCCAGCAGTTTACAGAGGACTAGCACAGATACGCAGTATTTT.